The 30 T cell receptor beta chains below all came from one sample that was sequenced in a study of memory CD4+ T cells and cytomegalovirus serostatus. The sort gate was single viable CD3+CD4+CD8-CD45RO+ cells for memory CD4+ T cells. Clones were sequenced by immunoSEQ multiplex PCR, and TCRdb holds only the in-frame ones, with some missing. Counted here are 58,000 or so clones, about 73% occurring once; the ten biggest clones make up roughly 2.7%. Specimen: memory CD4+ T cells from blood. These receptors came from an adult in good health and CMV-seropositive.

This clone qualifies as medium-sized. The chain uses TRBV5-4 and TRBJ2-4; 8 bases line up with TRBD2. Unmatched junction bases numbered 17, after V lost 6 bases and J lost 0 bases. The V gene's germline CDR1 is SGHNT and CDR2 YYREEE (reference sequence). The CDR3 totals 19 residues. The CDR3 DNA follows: TGTGCCAGCACCCTCATCGGGGCTAGCGGGTTACTAGCCAAAAACATTCAGTACTTC. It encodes CASTLIGASGLLAKNIQYF.

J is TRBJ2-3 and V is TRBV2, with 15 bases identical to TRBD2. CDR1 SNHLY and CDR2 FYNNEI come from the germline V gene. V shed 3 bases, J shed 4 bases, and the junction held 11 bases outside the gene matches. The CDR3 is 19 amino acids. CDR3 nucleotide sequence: TGTGCCAGCAGTGAGGCGACGGGACTAGCGGGAGGTAGGGCAGATACGCAGTATTTT. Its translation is CASSEATGLAGGRADTQYF.

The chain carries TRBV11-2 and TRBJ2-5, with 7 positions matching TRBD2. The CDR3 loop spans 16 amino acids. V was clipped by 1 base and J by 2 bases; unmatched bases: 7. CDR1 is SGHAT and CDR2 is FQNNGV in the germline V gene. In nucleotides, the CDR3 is TGTGCCAGCAGCTTAGTGGGACTATCATCACAAGAGACCCAGTACTTC. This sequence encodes CASSLVGLSSQETQYF.

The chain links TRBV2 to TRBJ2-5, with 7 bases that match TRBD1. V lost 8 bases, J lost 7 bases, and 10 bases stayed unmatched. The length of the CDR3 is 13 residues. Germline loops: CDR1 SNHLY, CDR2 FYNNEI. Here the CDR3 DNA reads TGTGCCAGCCGGGCAGGGGGTAGCAGGACCCAGTACTTC. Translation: CASRAGGSRTQYF.

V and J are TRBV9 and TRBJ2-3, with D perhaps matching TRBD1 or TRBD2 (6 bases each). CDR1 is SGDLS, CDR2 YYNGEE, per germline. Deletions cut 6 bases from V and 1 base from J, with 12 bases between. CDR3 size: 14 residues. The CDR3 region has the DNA TGTGCCAGCATGAGGGGGGCAGGCACAGATACGCAGTATTTT. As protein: CASMRGAGTDTQYF. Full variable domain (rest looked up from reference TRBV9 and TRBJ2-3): DSGVTQTPKHLITATGQRVTLRCSPRSGDLSVYWYQQSLDQGLQFLIQYYNGEERAKGNILERFSAQQFPDLHSELNLSSLELGDSALYFCASMRGAGTDTQYFGPGTRLTVL.

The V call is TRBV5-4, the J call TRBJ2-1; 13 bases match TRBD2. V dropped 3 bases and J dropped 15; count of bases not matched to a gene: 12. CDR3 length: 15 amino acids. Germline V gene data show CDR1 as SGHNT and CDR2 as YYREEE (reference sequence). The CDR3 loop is CASSSGTSGIGGWFF. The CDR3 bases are TGTGCCAGCAGCTCGGGGACTAGCGGGATCGGAGGCTGGTTCTTC.

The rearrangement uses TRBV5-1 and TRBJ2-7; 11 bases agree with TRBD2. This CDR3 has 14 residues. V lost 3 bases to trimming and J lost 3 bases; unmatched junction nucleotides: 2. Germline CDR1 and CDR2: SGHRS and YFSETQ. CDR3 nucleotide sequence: TGCGCCAGCAGCTCCACTAGCGGGAGCTACGAGCAGTACTTC. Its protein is CASSSTSGSYEQYF. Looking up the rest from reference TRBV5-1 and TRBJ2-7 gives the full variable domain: KAGVTQTPRYLIKTRGQQVTLSCSPISGHRSVSWYQQTPGQGLQFLFEYFSETQRNKGNFPGRFSGRQFSNSRSEMNVSTLELGDSALYLCASSSTSGSYEQYFGPGTRLTVT.

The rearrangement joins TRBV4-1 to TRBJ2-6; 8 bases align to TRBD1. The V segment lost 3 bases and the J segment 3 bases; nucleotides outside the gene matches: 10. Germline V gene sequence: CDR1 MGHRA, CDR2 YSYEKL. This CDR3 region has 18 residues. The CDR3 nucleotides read TGCGCCAGCAGCCAGGATACAGGGGGATCAAGTGGGGCCAACGTCCTGACTTTC. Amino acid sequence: CASSQDTGGSSGANVLTF.

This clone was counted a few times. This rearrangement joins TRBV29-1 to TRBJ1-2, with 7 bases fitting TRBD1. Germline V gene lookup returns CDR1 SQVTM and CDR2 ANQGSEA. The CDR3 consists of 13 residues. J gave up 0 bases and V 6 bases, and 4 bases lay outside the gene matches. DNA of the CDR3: TGCAGCGTAGGGACAGTTGCTAACTATGGCTACACCTTC. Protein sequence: CSVGTVANYGYTF.

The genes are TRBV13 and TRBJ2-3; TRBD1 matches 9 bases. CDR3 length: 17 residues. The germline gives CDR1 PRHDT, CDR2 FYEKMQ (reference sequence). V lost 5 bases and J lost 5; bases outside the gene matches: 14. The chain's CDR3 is CASSPGGWDRVVDTQYF. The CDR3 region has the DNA TGTGCCAGCAGCCCAGGAGGCTGGGACAGGGTGGTAGATACGCAGTATTTT.

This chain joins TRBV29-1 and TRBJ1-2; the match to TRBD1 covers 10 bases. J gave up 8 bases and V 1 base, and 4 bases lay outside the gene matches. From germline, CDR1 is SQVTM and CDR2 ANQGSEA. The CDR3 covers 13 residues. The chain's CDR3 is CSVEGQGAGGYTF. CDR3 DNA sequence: TGCAGCGTTGAAGGACAGGGGGCAGGGGGCTACACCTTC.

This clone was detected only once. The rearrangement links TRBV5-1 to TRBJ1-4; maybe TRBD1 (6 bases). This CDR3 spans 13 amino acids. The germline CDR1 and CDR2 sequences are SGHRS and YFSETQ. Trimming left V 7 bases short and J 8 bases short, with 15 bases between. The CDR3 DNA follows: TGCGCCAGCGCAGGGGACGGCCTCGAAAAACTGTTTTTT. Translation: CASAGDGLEKLFF.

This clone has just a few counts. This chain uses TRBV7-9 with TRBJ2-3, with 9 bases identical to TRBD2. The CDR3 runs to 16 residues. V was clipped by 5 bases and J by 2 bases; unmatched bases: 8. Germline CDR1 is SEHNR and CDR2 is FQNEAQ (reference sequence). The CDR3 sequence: CASSILLAGYTDTQYF. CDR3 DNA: TGTGCCAGCAGCATACTACTAGCGGGCTACACAGATACGCAGTATTTT.

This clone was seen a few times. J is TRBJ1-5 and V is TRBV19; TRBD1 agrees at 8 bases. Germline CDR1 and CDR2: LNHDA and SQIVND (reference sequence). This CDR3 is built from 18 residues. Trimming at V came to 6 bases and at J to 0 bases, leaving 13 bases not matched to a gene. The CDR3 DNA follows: TGTGCCAGTAGCTTGCGACCGGGACAGGATCATAGCAATCAGCCCCAGCATTTT. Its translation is CASSLRPGQDHSNQPQHF.

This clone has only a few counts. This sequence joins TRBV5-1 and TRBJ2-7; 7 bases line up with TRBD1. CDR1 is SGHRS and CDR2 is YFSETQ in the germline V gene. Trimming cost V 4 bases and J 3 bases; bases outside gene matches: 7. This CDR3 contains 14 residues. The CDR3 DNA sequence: TGCGCCAGCAGCGCGACCGGGACAGTCTACGAGCAGTACTTC. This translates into CASSATGTVYEQYF.

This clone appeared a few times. The chain's CDR3 is CASSLRLDGEQFF. Here the CDR3 DNA reads TGTGCCAGCAGCTTAAGGCTCGATGGTGAGCAGTTCTTC. This sequence joins TRBV7-6 and TRBJ2-1; no definite D call. This CDR3 comprises 13 residues. Germline-derived CDR1 and CDR2 are SGHVS and FNYEAQ. With 2 bases removed from V and 9 bases from J, the gap between germline ends came to 11 bases.

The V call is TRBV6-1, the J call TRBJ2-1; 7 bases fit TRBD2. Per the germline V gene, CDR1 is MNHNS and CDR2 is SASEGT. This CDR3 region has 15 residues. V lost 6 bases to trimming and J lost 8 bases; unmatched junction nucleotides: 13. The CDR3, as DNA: TGTGCCAGCAGACGGGACCTAGCGGCAATCGATGAGCAGTTCTTC. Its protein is CASRRDLAAIDEQFF.

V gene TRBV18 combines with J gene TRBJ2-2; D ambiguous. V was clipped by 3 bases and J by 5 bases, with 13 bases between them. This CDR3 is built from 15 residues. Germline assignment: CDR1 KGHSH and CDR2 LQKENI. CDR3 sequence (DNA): TGTGCCAGCTCACCGGCTTTTAGAGAGACCGGGGAGCTGTTTTTT. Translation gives CASSPAFRETGELFF.

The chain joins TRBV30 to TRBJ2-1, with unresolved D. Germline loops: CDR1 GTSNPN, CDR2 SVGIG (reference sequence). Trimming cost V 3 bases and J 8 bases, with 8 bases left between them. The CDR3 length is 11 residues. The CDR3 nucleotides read TGTGCCTGGAGCCATACGGATGAGCAGTTCTTC. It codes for CAWSHTDEQFF.

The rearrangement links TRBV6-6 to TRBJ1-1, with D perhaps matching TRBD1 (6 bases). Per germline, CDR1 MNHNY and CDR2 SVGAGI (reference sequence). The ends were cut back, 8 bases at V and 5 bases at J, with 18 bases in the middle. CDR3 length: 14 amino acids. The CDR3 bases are TGTGCCAGCGGGGGTTACGGACAGAAGACTGAAGCTTTCTTT. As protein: CASGGYGQKTEAFF.

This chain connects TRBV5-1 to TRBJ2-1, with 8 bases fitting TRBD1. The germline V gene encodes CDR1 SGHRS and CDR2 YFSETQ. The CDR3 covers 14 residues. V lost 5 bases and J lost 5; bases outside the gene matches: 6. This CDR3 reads CASSLQGADNEQFF. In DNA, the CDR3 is TGCGCCAGCAGTCTCCAGGGGGCGGACAATGAGCAGTTCTTC.

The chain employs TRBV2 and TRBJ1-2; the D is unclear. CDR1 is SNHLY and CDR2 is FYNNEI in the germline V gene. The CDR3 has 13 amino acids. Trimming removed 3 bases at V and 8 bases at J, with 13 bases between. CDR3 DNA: TGTGCCAGCAGTGATGTCGGAAACGGGGGCTACACCTTC. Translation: CASSDVGNGGYTF.

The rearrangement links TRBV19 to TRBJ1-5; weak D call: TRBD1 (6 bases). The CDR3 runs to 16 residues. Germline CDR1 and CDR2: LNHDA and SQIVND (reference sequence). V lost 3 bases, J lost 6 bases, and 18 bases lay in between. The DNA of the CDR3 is TGTGCCAGTAGTATGTTCTTCGGGGGCCTCCCTCAGCCCCAGCATTTT. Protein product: CASSMFFGGLPQPQHF.

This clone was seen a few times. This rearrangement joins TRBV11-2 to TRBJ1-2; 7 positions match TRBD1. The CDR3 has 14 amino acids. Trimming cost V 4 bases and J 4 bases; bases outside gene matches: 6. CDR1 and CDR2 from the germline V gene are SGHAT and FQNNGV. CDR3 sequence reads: CASSSPGQFYGYTF. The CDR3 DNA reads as TGTGCCAGCAGCTCCCCGGGACAGTTCTATGGCTACACCTTC.

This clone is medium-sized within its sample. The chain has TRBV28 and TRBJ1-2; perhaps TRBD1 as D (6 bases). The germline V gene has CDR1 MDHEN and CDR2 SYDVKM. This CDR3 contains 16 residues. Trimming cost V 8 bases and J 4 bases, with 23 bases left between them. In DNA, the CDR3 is TGTGCCAGCCGATCTCTTCGCTGGGGACAAACCTATGGCTACACCTTC. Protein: CASRSLRWGQTYGYTF.

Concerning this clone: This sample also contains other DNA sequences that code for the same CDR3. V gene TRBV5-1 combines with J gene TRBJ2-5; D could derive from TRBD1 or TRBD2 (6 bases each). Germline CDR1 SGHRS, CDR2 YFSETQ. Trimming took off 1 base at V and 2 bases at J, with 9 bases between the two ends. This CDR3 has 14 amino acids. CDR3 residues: CASSLRGLQETQYF. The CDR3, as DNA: TGCGCCAGCAGCTTGCGGGGGCTTCAAGAGACCCAGTACTTC.

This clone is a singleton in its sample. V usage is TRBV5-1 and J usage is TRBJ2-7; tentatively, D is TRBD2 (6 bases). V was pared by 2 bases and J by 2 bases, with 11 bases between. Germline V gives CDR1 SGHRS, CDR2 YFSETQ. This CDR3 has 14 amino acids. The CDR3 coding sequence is TGCGCCAGCAGCTTCGGGACTGAGACCTACGAGCAGTACTTC. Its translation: CASSFGTETYEQYF.

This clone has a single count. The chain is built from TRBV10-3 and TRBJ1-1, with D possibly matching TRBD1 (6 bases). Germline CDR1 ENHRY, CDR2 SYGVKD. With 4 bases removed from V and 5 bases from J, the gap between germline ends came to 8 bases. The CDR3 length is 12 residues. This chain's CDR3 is CAISGGGTEAFF. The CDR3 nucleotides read TGTGCCATCAGTGGAGGGGGGACTGAAGCTTTCTTT.

DNA of the CDR3: TGCAGCGTTGTTGACCCGGCGCCCTCCTACGAGCAGTACTTC. Its translation: CSVVDPAPSYEQYF. J is TRBJ2-7 and V is TRBV29-1; D is ambiguous. The ends were cut back, 4 bases at V and 0 bases at J, with 13 bases in the middle. The CDR3 is 14 amino acids. Germline V lookup: CDR1 SQVTM, CDR2 ANQGSEA.

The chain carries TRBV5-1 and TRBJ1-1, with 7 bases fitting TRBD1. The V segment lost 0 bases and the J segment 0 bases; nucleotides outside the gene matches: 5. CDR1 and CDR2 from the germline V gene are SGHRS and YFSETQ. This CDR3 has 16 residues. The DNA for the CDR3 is TGCGCCAGCAGCTTGGGACAGGGATATATGAACACTGAAGCTTTCTTT. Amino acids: CASSLGQGYMNTEAFF.